The sequence of this T cell receptor (beta chain) was determined in a study of CD8 T cells in Susac syndrome. Germline-derived CDR1 and CDR2 are LGHNA and YSLEER. The trim removed 1 base at V and 10 bases at J, leaving 8 bases unmatched. The CDR3 extends over 15 amino acids. This clonotype has a single count. The RNA input was about 0.45 to 1 ug, and it was reverse transcribed with random hexamers. TCRdb itself ran the immunoSEQ multiplex PCR reads through MiXCR, one entry per CDR3 protein. The table records about 140,000 distinct CDR3 sequences, roughly 94% of them present only once. Sequencing of TCR beta covered CD8+ and CD4+ T cells obtained from blood.

The receptor comes from a human donor with Susac syndrome. This chain links TRBV4-3 with TRBJ2-1; 9 bases align to TRBD2. Sequences were obtained from CD4+ T cells from PBMCs. The CDR3 loop reads CASSQGGGRAREQFF. The CDR3 DNA sequence: TGCGCCAGCAGCCAAGGTGGCGGGAGGGCCCGGGAGCAGTTCTTC.